This T cell receptor (beta chain) was obtained from a study of shared clonotypes between healthy human individuals. Study details: A couple of female and three male donors aged 18 to 49 were enrolled. Findings and caveats of the study: Compared with memory subsets, naive subsets generally had larger estimated richness. Clonotypes not shared had lower generation probabilities than those common to all four donors.

A single count supports this clone. The target antigen is unknown. A deep-level run was used for the assay. TCRdb keeps only in-frame clones here, not all; method: immunoSEQ multiplex PCR. The sample includes over a million clones, approximately 98% of them seen just once. The receptor was derived from a man aged 25 to 45 in good health. The sequenced sample consisted of naive CD4+ T cells sorted from blood. Described subset: CD45RA+ positively selected.

The DNA of the CDR3 is TGTGCCAGCAGTGAACAGGGCTATAGCAATCAGCCCCAGCATTTT. This codes for CASSEQGYSNQPQHF. The chain employs TRBV2 and TRBJ1-5; D might be TRBD1 (5 bases). The V and J ends lost 2 bases and 0 bases respectively, with 8 bases between them. Germline V gives CDR1 SNHLY, CDR2 FYNNEI. CDR3 size: 15 residues.